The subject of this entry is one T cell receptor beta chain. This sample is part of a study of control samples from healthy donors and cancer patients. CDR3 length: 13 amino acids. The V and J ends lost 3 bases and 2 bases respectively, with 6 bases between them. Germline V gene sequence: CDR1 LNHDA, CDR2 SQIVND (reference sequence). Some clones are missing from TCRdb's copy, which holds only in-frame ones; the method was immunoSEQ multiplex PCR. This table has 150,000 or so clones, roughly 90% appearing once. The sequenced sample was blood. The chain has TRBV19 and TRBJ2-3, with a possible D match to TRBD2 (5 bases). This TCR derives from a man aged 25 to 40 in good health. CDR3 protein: CASSMDFTDTQYF. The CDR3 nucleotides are TGTGCCAGTAGTATGGACTTCACAGATACGCAGTATTTT.